What follows is one TCR beta chain and its context. The entry originates in a study of blood T cell repertoires in COVID-19. Study-wide background: Samples representing acute and convalescent COVID-19 were sourced from the United States, Italy and Spain. PBMCs, B-cell-depleted T cells, or T cells were the source of the cDNA or gDNA that made up the material.

Per the original methods: Cell counts per sample came from amplifying reference gene primers. Method: immunoSEQ multiplex PCR; TCRdb's copy keeps in-frame clones and lacks some. The V and J calls and clone size are taken from that table; D and trimming were inferred from the DNA. Of roughly 180,000 clones detected, approximately 85% appear once; the ten largest clones hold about 1.2%. CDR3 size: 14 residues. With 0 bases removed from V and 7 bases from J, the gap between germline ends came to 13 bases. Germline-derived CDR1 and CDR2 are SGHNT and YYREEE (reference sequence). The V gene is TRBV5-4, the J gene TRBJ2-5, with a possible D match to TRBD1 (5 bases). Sequences were obtained from peripheral blood. The TCR was taken from a man between 60 and 75 years old who had recovered from COVID-19. The DNA for the CDR3 is TGTGCCAGCAGCTTGGTTGGACAAAGGGGGACCCAGTACTTC. As protein: CASSLVGQRGTQYF.